The 8 T cell receptor beta chains below were found in one sample sequenced in a study of blood T cell repertoires in COVID-19. Assay used: immunoSEQ multiplex PCR; TCRdb lists only in-frame clones, some missing. Here the sample spans about 34,000 clones, about 90% being singletons. Sequencing was performed on peripheral blood. Source of these receptors: a man older than 75 with acute or convalescent COVID-19.

The CDR3 DNA sequence: TGTGCCAGTAGTATAGCACGGAGCTCCTATAATTCACCCCTCCACTTT. Translating gives CASSIARSSYNSPLHF. The chain uses TRBV19 and TRBJ1-6; unclear D gene. The germline V and J ends were trimmed by 1 base and 0 bases, with 7 bases remaining between them. The CDR3 loop spans 16 amino acids. Germline V lookup: CDR1 LNHDA, CDR2 SQIVND (reference sequence).

The chain joins TRBV19 to TRBJ1-6; 9 positions match TRBD1. Germline values: CDR1 LNHDA, CDR2 SQIVND (reference sequence). After removal of 4 bases from V and 8 bases from J, the junction contained 0 bases not matched to a gene. The CDR3 consists of 13 residues. The CDR3 nucleotides read TGTGCCAGTAGTAGGGACAGGGATTCACCCCTCCACTTT. This encodes CASSRDRDSPLHF.

The table lists this clone with a count of one. V and J are TRBV5-1 and TRBJ2-1; TRBD1 aligns across 8 bases. The CDR3 length is 13 residues. Germline loops: CDR1 SGHRS, CDR2 YFSETQ. Trimming at V came to 3 bases and at J to 9 bases, leaving 5 bases not matched to a gene. The CDR3 DNA reads TGCGCCAGCAGCTGGACAGGGCGGGGTGAGCAGTTCTTC. It encodes CASSWTGRGEQFF.

J is TRBJ2-5 and V is TRBV5-1; 7 bases agree with TRBD1. The trim removed 3 bases at V and 4 bases at J, leaving 6 bases unmatched. CDR3 size: 14 residues. Germline V gene sequence: CDR1 SGHRS, CDR2 YFSETQ. This chain's CDR3 is CASSSGTVGETQYF. The CDR3 nucleotides read TGCGCCAGCAGCTCGGGGACAGTCGGAGAGACCCAGTACTTC.

This chain connects TRBV6-5 to TRBJ2-1; 7 nucleotides align to TRBD1. Per the germline V gene, CDR1 is MNHEY and CDR2 is SVGAGI. The length of the CDR3 is 16 residues. Losses at the gene ends were 4 bases for V and 5 bases for J; bases not matched to a gene: 11. This chain's CDR3 is CASSWTGTVTHNEQFF. CDR3 sequence (DNA): TGTGCCAGCAGTTGGACCGGGACAGTAACGCACAATGAGCAGTTCTTC.

The chain combines TRBV30 with TRBJ2-7, with a tentative D call TRBD2 (8 bases). From germline, CDR1 is GTSNPN and CDR2 SVGIG (reference sequence). This CDR3 comprises 17 residues. The V and J ends lost 0 bases and 2 bases respectively, with 20 bases between them. CDR3 DNA: TGTGCCTGGAGTGTAATAAGGGGCGGGGGGACAGCCTACGAGCAGTACTTC. It translates to CAWSVIRGGGTAYEQYF.

The gene calls are TRBV30 and TRBJ1-1, with TRBD1 as a possible D gene (5 bases). Trimming shortened V by 0 bases and J by 11 bases, and 13 bases separated the two germline ends. The CDR3 runs to 12 residues. Per the germline V gene, CDR1 is GTSNPN and CDR2 is SVGIG (reference sequence). The CDR3 bases are TGTGCCTGGAGTGTCCTCACAGGTCCGGCTTTCTTT. Amino acids: CAWSVLTGPAFF.

The rearrangement joins TRBV7-2 to TRBJ1-6; unclear D gene. Trimming took 2 bases from V and 6 from J, leaving 14 bases between them. CDR1 is SGHTA, CDR2 FQGNSA, per germline. CDR3 length: 16 amino acids. The CDR3 nucleotides read TGTGCCAGCAGCTTAAGAGGGCCTGGACTTAATTCACCCCTCCACTTT. The encoded protein is CASSLRGPGLNSPLHF.